This TCR beta chain was captured by sequencing in a study of T cell repertoires in cytomegalovirus infection. Study-level background: Indications of both CMV infection and matching HLA type were provided by public TCR beta signatures.

CDR3 length: 14 residues. V dropped 8 bases and J dropped 3 bases, with 17 bases sitting between them. This clonotype was seen repeatedly, ten times or more. The antigen remains unidentified. The study's findings and limits: CMV-specific TCR beta clonotypes restricted by HLA-C were the ones dominating the ex vivo response. Identification of carriers of CMV plus the relevant HLA was performed using cumulative public TCR beta family frequency.

TCRdb itself ran the reads through MiXCR, one entry per CDR3 protein. The repertoire holds about 300,000 distinct CDR3 sequences, with approximately 10% as singletons. The source of this sequence is a human donor in good health (CMV status not recorded). Some clones in this sample may be carry-over from other donors' samples. This sequence joins TRBV12-3 or TRBV12-4 and TRBJ2-7, with D perhaps TRBD1 (6 bases). The source material was PBMCs. CDR3 DNA: TGTGCCAGCTGCCCAGGGGACGGAGTCTACGAGCAGTACTTC. It translates to CASCPGDGVYEQYF.